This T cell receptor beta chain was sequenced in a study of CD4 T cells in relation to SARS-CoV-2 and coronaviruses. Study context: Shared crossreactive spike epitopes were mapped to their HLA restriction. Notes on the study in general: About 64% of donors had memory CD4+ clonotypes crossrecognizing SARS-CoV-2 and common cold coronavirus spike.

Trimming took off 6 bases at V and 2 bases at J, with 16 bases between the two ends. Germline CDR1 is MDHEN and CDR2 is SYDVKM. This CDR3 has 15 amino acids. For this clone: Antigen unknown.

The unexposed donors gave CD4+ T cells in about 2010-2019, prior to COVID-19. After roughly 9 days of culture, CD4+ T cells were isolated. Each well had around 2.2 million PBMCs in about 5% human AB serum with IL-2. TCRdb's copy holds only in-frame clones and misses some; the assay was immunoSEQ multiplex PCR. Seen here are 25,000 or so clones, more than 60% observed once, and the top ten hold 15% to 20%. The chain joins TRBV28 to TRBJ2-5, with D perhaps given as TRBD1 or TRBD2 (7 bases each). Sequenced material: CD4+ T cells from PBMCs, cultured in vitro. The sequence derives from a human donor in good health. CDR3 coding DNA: TGTGCCAGCAGGGCCGGGGGGACAGTACAAGAGACCCAGTACTTC. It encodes CASRAGGTVQETQYF.